This T cell receptor (beta chain) was observed in a study of vaccination and CD4 T cells after COVID-19. Study information: Vaccination of participants consisted of two doses of either BNT162b2 or mRNA-1273 vaccine.

The time point was: late sampling 161 to 241 days after vaccination in a few convalescent patients. There were positive PCR dates ranging from March to December 2020, all predating US Alpha, Beta and Delta variants. TCRdb independently ran MiXCR on the PCR reads; one entry per CDR3 protein. The data show 25,000 to 30,000 distinct CDR3 sequences, 51% seen once. The CDR3 extends over 15 amino acids. With 2 bases removed from V and 3 bases from J, the gap between germline ends came to 13 bases. Germline CDR1 and CDR2: MDHEN and SYDVKM. Findings of the study overall: Within the convalescent patients, spike mono-reactivity was found in 304 of 307 vaccine-specific clones. The median proportion of reactive clones detected only post-vaccination in convalescent patients was approximately 87%.

On this clonotype: Its specificity is unknown.

The chain has TRBV28 and TRBJ1-1; weak D call: TRBD1 (5 bases). The sequence derives from a human donor who had recovered from COVID-19. The material was CD4+ T cells from blood, obtained about 7 months after SARS-CoV-2 vaccination. The CDR3 reads CASSLRFGTYTEAFF. The CDR3 nucleotides are TGTGCCAGCAGTTTACGATTCGGGACTTACACTGAAGCTTTCTTT.